The 28 T cell receptor beta chains reported below all come from one sample, sequenced in a study of T cells in Graves' hyperthyroidism and ophthalmopathy (dated by TCRdb to between 2017 and 2020). The library was made by multiplex PCR. Instrument on record: Illumina HiSeq 2000. The TCR beta CDR3 regions were amplified from the RNA transcripts. For the first round of RT-PCR on the TCR CDR3, the HTBI primer set was used together with the Qiagen OneStep RT-PCR kit. TCRdb passed the public sequencing reads through fastp at Q25 and MiXCR, retaining productive beta sequences. Duplicate CDR3 protein sequences are folded into a single record with the most common DNA and genes. Recorded for this sample are around 400,000 distinct CDR3 sequences; 15% of them occurred a single time. Of the sample, roughly a fifth is held by the ten largest clones. Sequenced: blood. The source is a woman aged 55-70 years with Graves' ophthalmopathy.

This clonotype has a count of ten or more. CDR3: CASSSRLPARGNSSYEQYF. The CDR3 DNA follows: TGTGCCAGCAGCTCCAGACTCCCGGCAAGAGGAAATAGCTCCTACGAGCAGTACTTC. V and J are TRBV11-2 and TRBJ2-7; the D is unclear. CDR1 SGHAT and CDR2 FQNNGV come from the germline V gene. The CDR3 is 19 amino acids. The germline V and J ends were trimmed by 4 bases and 0 bases, with 25 bases remaining between them.

This clonotype was detected ten times or more. The chain is built from TRBV2 and TRBJ2-7; 9 nucleotides align to TRBD1. Per germline, CDR1 SNHLY and CDR2 FYNNEI. V shed 10 bases and J 3 bases; nucleotides not matched to a gene: 19. CDR3 size: 17 residues. CDR3 bases: TGTGCCACATCCGCGGGACAGGGTCGCGCTAGCAGCTACGAGCAGTACTTC. As protein: CATSAGQGRASSYEQYF.

The chain links TRBV2 to TRBJ2-3, with TRBD1 identical over 9 bases. V shed 6 bases and J 5 bases; nucleotides not matched to a gene: 9. The CDR3 is made up of 15 amino acids. Germline V lookup: CDR1 SNHLY, CDR2 FYNNEI. The CDR3 nucleotides read TGTGCCAGCAGGACCGGGACAGGGTTAGGAGATACGCAGTATTTT. Its translation is CASRTGTGLGDTQYF. Full variable domain (rest looked up from reference TRBV2 and TRBJ2-3): EPEVTQTPSHQVTQMGQEVILRCVPISNHLYFYWYRQILGQKVEFLVSFYNNEISEKSEIFDDQFSVERPDGSNFTLKIRSTKLEDSAMYFCASRTGTGLGDTQYFGPGTRLTVL.

This clonotype has only a few counts. The chain carries TRBV3-1 and TRBJ2-5; D gene ambiguous. This CDR3 is 14 amino acids long. Germline CDR1 is LGHDT and CDR2 is YNNKEL (reference sequence). Trimming stripped 3 bases from V and 0 bases from J, with 8 bases between. CDR3 nucleotides: TGTGCCAGCAGCCAGTACCGGGACCAAGAGACCCAGTACTTC. Amino acids: CASSQYRDQETQYF.

CDR3 DNA sequence: TGTGCCATCAGTGAGTCACTAGCGGTAGCCTACGAGCAGTACTTC. It codes for CAISESLAVAYEQYF. This chain links TRBV10-3 with TRBJ2-7; 8 nucleotides match TRBD2. This CDR3 region has 15 residues. Germline V gene sequence: CDR1 ENHRY, CDR2 SYGVKD. J was trimmed by 2 bases and V by 0 bases; bases with no gene match: 3.

This clonotype has a handful of counts. The chain combines TRBV28 with TRBJ2-1; TRBD1 is a possible D gene (5 bases). Germline V lookup: CDR1 MDHEN, CDR2 SYDVKM. The CDR3 is 15 amino acids. The V gene lost 7 bases and the J gene lost 0 bases, with 13 bases spanning the gap. The CDR3 sequence is CASNKGFSSYNEQFF. DNA for the CDR3: TGTGCCAGCAATAAGGGGTTTAGCTCCTACAATGAGCAGTTCTTC.

In its sample, this clonotype was seen a few times. CDR3 protein: CASSRAYNEQFF. In nucleotides, the CDR3 is TGTGCCAGCAGCAGAGCCTACAATGAGCAGTTCTTC. The V call is TRBV3-1, the J call TRBJ2-1, with D hard to call. V gave up 5 bases and J gave up 2 bases, with 4 bases separating them. The CDR3 is 12 residues long. Looked up from germline, CDR1 is LGHDT and CDR2 is YNNKEL (reference sequence).

This clonotype occurred many times. The V and J genes are TRBV7-9 and TRBJ1-2; D is ambiguous. The germline V and J ends were trimmed by 3 bases and 0 bases, with 5 bases remaining between them. Germline loops: CDR1 SEHNR, CDR2 FQNEAQ (reference sequence). This CDR3 spans 13 amino acids. CDR3: CASSFGANYGYTF. The CDR3 coding sequence is TGTGCCAGCAGCTTTGGGGCTAACTATGGCTACACCTTC. The full variable domain, completed using reference TRBV7-9 and TRBJ1-2, is DTGVSQNPRHKITKRGQNVTFRCDPISEHNRLYWYRQTLGQGPEFLTYFQNEAQLEKSRLLSDRFSAERPKGSFSTLEIQRTEQGDSAMYLCASSFGANYGYTFGSGTRLTVV.

This clonotype was picked up many times. The chain links TRBV11-2 to TRBJ1-1, with D maybe TRBD1 (5 bases). Germline lookup yields CDR1 SGHAT and CDR2 FQNNGV. The V end was cut by 4 bases, the J end by 3 bases, with 6 bases between. This CDR3 spans 12 amino acids. The CDR3, as DNA: TGTGCCAGCAGCTGGGGGGACACTGAAGCTTTCTTT. Protein: CASSWGDTEAFF.

In this sample, this clonotype turned up many times. This chain links TRBV3-1 with TRBJ2-3; TRBD2 is a possible D gene (6 bases). Germline lookup yields CDR1 LGHDT and CDR2 YNNKEL (reference sequence). The V end was cut by 7 bases, the J end by 0 bases, with 11 bases between. This CDR3 is built from 14 residues. DNA for the CDR3: TGTGCCAGCAAGCGCGGGGACAGCACAGATACGCAGTATTTT. This codes for CASKRGDSTDTQYF.

The chain recombines TRBV3-1 with TRBJ1-1; D gene uncertain. This CDR3 has 13 amino acids. V lost 5 bases and J 3 bases, leaving 10 bases between the germline ends. The germline CDR1 and CDR2 sequences are LGHDT and YNNKEL (reference sequence). The CDR3 region has the DNA TGTGCCAGCAGCGCAAACGGGGACACTGAAGCTTTCTTT. Its translation: CASSANGDTEAFF.

This clonotype was seen more than once but under ten times. The rearrangement links TRBV14 to TRBJ2-7; D is unclear. CDR3 length equals 15 residues. The V and J ends lost 0 bases and 2 bases respectively, with 11 bases between them. Germline-derived CDR1 and CDR2 are SGHDN and FVKESK. CDR3 sequence (DNA): TGTGCCAGCAGCCAAGAGGGTAAGACGGCCTACGAGCAGTACTTC. It codes for CASSQEGKTAYEQYF.

This clonotype came up many times. The chain carries TRBV30 and TRBJ2-2; 12 bases are a match to TRBD2. Germline CDR1 is GTSNPN and CDR2 is SVGIG (reference sequence). The CDR3 length is 18 residues. V shed 0 bases, J shed 4 bases, and the junction held 9 bases outside the gene matches. In DNA form, the CDR3 reads TGTGCCTGGAGTGTTGGGTCTAGCGGGAGGGGATTCACCGGGGAGCTGTTTTTT. Its protein product is CAWSVGSSGRGFTGELFF.

The rearrangement links TRBV2 to TRBJ2-6; D could derive from TRBD1 or TRBD2 (6 bases each). The CDR3 extends over 18 amino acids. Trimming pared 6 bases from V and 0 bases from J, leaving 18 bases between. The germline CDR1 and CDR2 sequences are SNHLY and FYNNEI. The CDR3 DNA reads as TGTGCCAGCAGAGGGGGGCAGGGGAGGAACTCTGGGGCCAACGTCCTGACTTTC. Translation gives CASRGGQGRNSGANVLTF.

The chain employs TRBV19 and TRBJ2-5; 7 bases map to TRBD1. This CDR3 spans 13 amino acids. The V gene's germline CDR1 is LNHDA and CDR2 SQIVND (reference sequence). Trimming removed 3 bases from V and 5 bases from J; junction bases left unmatched: 3. The CDR3 nucleotides are TGTGCCAGTAGTATTCAGGGGGACGAGACCCAGTACTTC. Its translation: CASSIQGDETQYF.

This clonotype was counted at least ten times. The chain employs TRBV2 and TRBJ2-3, with a possible D match to TRBD2 (6 bases). The germline gives CDR1 SNHLY, CDR2 FYNNEI. The V end was cut by 7 bases, the J end by 4 bases, with 18 bases between. The CDR3 is 15 residues long. The CDR3 coding sequence is TGTGCCAGCATCCGGGGGACGGCTCCCCCAGATACGCAGTATTTT. It yields the protein CASIRGTAPPDTQYF.

The sample holds many counts of this clonotype. The rearrangement links TRBV20-1 to TRBJ2-3, with a possible D match to TRBD2 (7 bases). This CDR3 is built from 14 residues. V lost 4 bases and J lost 9, with 20 bases in between. Germline CDR1 DFQATT, CDR2 SNEGSKA (reference sequence). In DNA form, the CDR3 reads TGCAGTGCTACCCAAGGGGGGGCCCTAGGCACGCAGTATTTT. As protein: CSATQGGALGTQYF.

This clonotype was recorded only once. The chain employs TRBV7-9 and TRBJ2-5; D not certain. Trimming cost V 2 bases and J 0 bases, with 10 bases left between them. The germline V gene encodes CDR1 SEHNR and CDR2 FQNEAQ (reference sequence). The CDR3 sequence is 15 residues long. The CDR3 is CASSLQSMNQETQYF. The CDR3 coding sequence is TGTGCCAGCAGCTTACAGAGCATGAACCAAGAGACCCAGTACTTC.

In this sample, this clonotype turned up many times. The chain employs TRBV7-9 and TRBJ2-3, with a possible D match to TRBD1 (6 bases). CDR3 length: 16 amino acids. Germline V CDR1 and CDR2: SEHNR, FQNEAQ (reference sequence). V was trimmed by 3 bases and J by 2 bases, leaving 15 bases between them. The CDR3 sequence is CASSFKGVSVTDTQYF. CDR3 DNA: TGTGCCAGCAGCTTCAAGGGGGTATCTGTCACAGATACGCAGTATTTT.

The rearrangement joins TRBV6-5 to TRBJ2-1, with 8 bases lining up with TRBD2. Trimming at V came to 2 bases and at J to 6 bases, leaving 6 bases not matched to a gene. This CDR3 contains 15 residues. The V gene's germline CDR1 is MNHEY and CDR2 SVGAGI. The CDR3 sequence: CASSYGGLVTNEQFF. The CDR3 DNA is TGTGCCAGCAGTTACGGGGGACTAGTCACCAATGAGCAGTTCTTC.

The sample holds many counts of this clonotype. This rearrangement joins TRBV7-2 to TRBJ2-3; tentatively, D is TRBD2 (6 bases). The ends were cut back, 5 bases at V and 1 base at J, with 13 bases in the middle. Germline assignment: CDR1 SGHTA and CDR2 FQGNSA. The CDR3 runs 15 residues. The CDR3, as DNA: TGTGCCAGCAGCCCGGACTCTAGCGGCACAGATACGCAGTATTTT. Its protein is CASSPDSSGTDTQYF.

The CDR3, as DNA: TGTGCCAGCGGCCGGGTGAACCCCTACGAGCAGTACTTC. It yields the protein CASGRVNPYEQYF. The chain couples TRBV28 to TRBJ2-7, with no clear D. The CDR3 is 13 amino acids. V gave up 8 bases and J gave up 2 bases, with 13 bases separating them. CDR1 and CDR2 (germline): MDHEN, SYDVKM. Based on the CDR3 plus reference TRBV28 and TRBJ2-7, the full variable domain is DVKVTQSSRYLVKRTGEKVFLECVQDMDHENMFWYRQDPGLGLRLIYFSYDVKMKEKGDIPEGYSVSREKKERFSLILESASTNQTSMYLCASGRVNPYEQYFGPGTRLTVT.

This clonotype was seen ten or more times. The V and J genes are TRBV15 and TRBJ2-1, with a possible D match to TRBD1 (5 bases). This CDR3 contains 17 residues. The V end was cut by 1 base, the J end by 12 bases, with 25 bases between. Germline V gene lookup returns CDR1 LNHNV and CDR2 YYDKDF (reference sequence). CDR3 bases: TGTGCCACCAGCAGAGGGACCCAGGGCGGATCTCTACAAGGGCAGTTCTTC. It codes for CATSRGTQGGSLQGQFF.

This clonotype has more than one count but fewer than ten. The J gene is TRBJ1-5, the V gene TRBV7-2; D ambiguous. V shed 6 bases and J shed 5 bases, with 17 bases lying between them. The CDR3 runs to 15 residues. Germline-derived CDR1 and CDR2 are SGHTA and FQGNSA. DNA of the CDR3: TGTGCCAGCAGTTTTTTAGCAGGCTCATATCAGCCCCAGCATTTT. Protein: CASSFLAGSYQPQHF.

This clonotype was seen repeatedly, ten times or more. V gene TRBV13 combines with J gene TRBJ1-1; no definite D call. Trimming stripped 5 bases from V and 6 bases from J, with 7 bases between. The CDR3 consists of 11 residues. The germline V gene has CDR1 PRHDT and CDR2 FYEKMQ (reference sequence). CDR3 nucleotides: TGTGCCAGCAGCAAACACCCTGAAGCTTTCTTT. Residues: CASSKHPEAFF.

This clonotype was picked up many times. J is TRBJ1-2 and V is TRBV5-1; 9 bases align to TRBD1. The CDR3 sequence is 15 residues long. Per germline, CDR1 SGHRS and CDR2 YFSETQ. The trim removed 4 bases at V and 4 bases at J, leaving 8 bases unmatched. CDR3 sequence reads: CASSQRDREGYGYTF. The CDR3 DNA reads TGCGCCAGCAGCCAACGGGACAGGGAGGGCTATGGCTACACCTTC.

This clonotype showed up many times. The chain uses TRBV28 and TRBJ2-1; 7 nucleotides align to TRBD2. With V trimmed by 8 bases and J by 1 base, 5 bases remained unmatched. Germline V gene sequence: CDR1 MDHEN, CDR2 SYDVKM. This CDR3 comprises 14 residues. Written as DNA, the CDR3 is TGTGCCAGCGGAACTAGCGATTCCTACAATGAGCAGTTCTTC. Translation gives CASGTSDSYNEQFF.

This clonotype was seen many times. The chain employs TRBV13 and TRBJ2-5, with D possibly TRBD1 on 6 matching bases. This CDR3 has 15 amino acids. Germline CDR1 reads PRHDT; CDR2 reads FYEKMQ (reference sequence). V lost 6 bases and J lost 9, with 23 bases in between. The CDR3 loop reads CASRPNWDTQGSQYF. In DNA form, the CDR3 reads TGTGCCAGCAGGCCAAACTGGGACACCCAAGGGTCCCAGTACTTC.